These 10 T cell receptor beta chains share one sample of origin, sequenced in a study of vaccination and CD4 T cells after COVID-19. Treatment here: roughly nine-day PBMC culture with coronavirus spike peptide pools or control peptides (ViraFEST assay). The Oncomine TCR Beta short-read assay sequenced DNA from cultured CD4+ T cells. TCRdb independently ran MiXCR on the PCR reads; one entry per CDR3 protein. This table holds more than 9,500 distinct CDR3 sequences, around 41% found once. Their antigens are not known. Sequencing input: cultured CD4+ T cells from blood. The receptors stem from a human donor with COVID-19.

This clonotype has just a few counts. The V and J genes are TRBV10-1 and TRBJ2-7, with D hard to call. Germline CDR1 reads WNHNN; CDR2 reads SYGVQD (reference sequence). V gave up 2 bases and J gave up 3 bases, with 5 bases separating them. CDR3 size: 12 residues. The DNA of the CDR3 is TGCGCCAGCAGTGAGGACCTCTACGAGCAGTACTTC. It codes for CASSEDLYEQYF.

The sample holds a few counts of this clonotype. This rearrangement joins TRBV6-2 or TRBV6-3 to TRBJ2-5; TRBD2 matches at 8 bases. Germline loops: CDR1 MNHEY, CDR2 SVGEGT. The CDR3 loop spans 16 amino acids. V dropped 9 bases and J dropped 2; count of bases not matched to a gene: 14. CDR3 region: CASSRAASGWQETQYF. CDR3 sequence (DNA): TGTGCCAGTAGTCGGGCAGCTAGCGGGTGGCAAGAGACCCAGTACTTC.

A few counts support this clonotype. J is TRBJ1-3 and V is TRBV20-1; no definite D call. The CDR3 sequence is 12 residues long. The germline CDR1 and CDR2 sequences are DFQATT and SNEGSKA (reference sequence). Trimming took off 6 bases at V and 6 bases at J, with 12 bases between the two ends. CDR3 protein: CSALDRPNTIYF. Written as DNA, the CDR3 is TGCAGTGCCCTGGACCGGCCAAACACCATATATTTT.

The V call is TRBV10-1, the J call TRBJ2-5; 10 positions agree with TRBD1. The CDR3 is made up of 16 amino acids. J gave up 5 bases and V 0 bases, and 6 bases lay outside the gene matches. Germline CDR1 and CDR2: WNHNN and SYGVQD (reference sequence). CDR3 sequence reads: CASSESDRGARETQYF. CDR3 bases: TGCGCCAGCAGTGAGTCGGACAGGGGGGCCAGGGAGACCCAGTACTTC.

The gene calls are TRBV11-2 and TRBJ2-5; D not resolved. V was trimmed by 6 bases and J by 3 bases, leaving 14 bases between them. Germline-derived CDR1 and CDR2 are SGHAT and FQNNGV. The CDR3 is 14 amino acids. The CDR3 nucleotides read TGTGCCAGCAGGCCCGGCCTGGGGAAAGAGACCCAGTACTTC. Protein sequence: CASRPGLGKETQYF. Using reference TRBV11-2 and TRBJ2-5 for the parts outside the CDR3, the full variable domain is EAGVAQSPRYKIIEKRQSVAFWCNPISGHATLYWYQQILGQGPKLLIQFQNNGVVDDSQLPKDRFSAERLKGVDSTLKIQPAKLEDSAVYLCASRPGLGKETQYFGPGTRLLVL.

The rearrangement links TRBV6-1 to TRBJ2-3; the match to TRBD2 covers 8 bases. Trimming removed 4 bases from V and 6 bases from J; junction bases left unmatched: 9. The CDR3 is 15 residues long. Germline CDR1 and CDR2: MNHNS and SASEGT. The CDR3 sequence is CASSVSSGLWDTQYF. The DNA of the CDR3 is TGTGCCAGCAGTGTCTCTAGCGGGCTATGGGATACGCAGTATTTT.

This clonotype was seen more than once but under ten times. The CDR3 protein is CSAIRRMNTEAFF. The CDR3 DNA follows: TGCAGTGCTATTCGGCGGATGAACACTGAAGCTTTCTTT. The chain uses TRBV20-1 and TRBJ1-1, with no clear D. The germline gives CDR1 DFQATT, CDR2 SNEGSKA (reference sequence). This CDR3 spans 13 amino acids. The ends were cut back, 4 bases at V and 0 bases at J, with 9 bases in the middle.

The chain uses TRBV5-8 and TRBJ2-3, with TRBD1 matching over 8 bases. This CDR3 has 16 amino acids. CDR1 is SGHTS, CDR2 YDEGEE, per germline. V lost 5 bases and J lost 0; bases outside the gene matches: 8. This chain's CDR3 is CASREWTGSSTDTQYF. CDR3 bases: TGTGCCAGCAGAGAGTGGACAGGGTCGAGCACAGATACGCAGTATTTT.

By its share, this clonotype is medium-sized (0.01 to 0.1%). V usage is TRBV12-3 or TRBV12-4 and J usage is TRBJ1-2; no firm D call. The V end was cut by 8 bases, the J end by 4 bases, with 20 bases between. This CDR3 is built from 15 residues. CDR3: CASVGRPGGLYGYTF. The CDR3 DNA is TGTGCCAGCGTAGGCCGGCCGGGCGGGCTCTATGGCTACACCTTC.

This clonotype was seen only a few times. The DNA for the CDR3 is TGCGCCAGCAGCCAAGCCCACAGGGGGACTGAAGCTTTCTTT. It yields the protein CASSQAHRGTEAFF. The chain combines TRBV4-3 with TRBJ1-1; TRBD1 matches at 8 bases. This CDR3 is built from 14 residues. Germline V gene sequence: CDR1 LGHNA, CDR2 YSLEER. V dropped 1 base and J dropped 5; count of bases not matched to a gene: 3.